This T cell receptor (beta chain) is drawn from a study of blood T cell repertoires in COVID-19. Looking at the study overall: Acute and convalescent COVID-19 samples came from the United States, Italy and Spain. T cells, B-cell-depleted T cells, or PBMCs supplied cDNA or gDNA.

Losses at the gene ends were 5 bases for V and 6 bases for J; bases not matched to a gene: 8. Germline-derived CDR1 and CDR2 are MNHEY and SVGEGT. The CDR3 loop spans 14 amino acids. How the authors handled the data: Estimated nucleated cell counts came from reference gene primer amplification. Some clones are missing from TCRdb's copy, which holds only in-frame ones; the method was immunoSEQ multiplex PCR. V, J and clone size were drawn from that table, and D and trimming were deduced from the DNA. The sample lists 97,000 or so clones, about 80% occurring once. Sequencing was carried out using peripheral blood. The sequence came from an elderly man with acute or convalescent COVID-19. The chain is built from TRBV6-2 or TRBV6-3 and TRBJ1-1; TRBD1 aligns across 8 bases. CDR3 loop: CASSTPMTGAEAFF. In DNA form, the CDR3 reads TGTGCCAGCAGTACCCCTATGACAGGGGCTGAAGCTTTCTTT.